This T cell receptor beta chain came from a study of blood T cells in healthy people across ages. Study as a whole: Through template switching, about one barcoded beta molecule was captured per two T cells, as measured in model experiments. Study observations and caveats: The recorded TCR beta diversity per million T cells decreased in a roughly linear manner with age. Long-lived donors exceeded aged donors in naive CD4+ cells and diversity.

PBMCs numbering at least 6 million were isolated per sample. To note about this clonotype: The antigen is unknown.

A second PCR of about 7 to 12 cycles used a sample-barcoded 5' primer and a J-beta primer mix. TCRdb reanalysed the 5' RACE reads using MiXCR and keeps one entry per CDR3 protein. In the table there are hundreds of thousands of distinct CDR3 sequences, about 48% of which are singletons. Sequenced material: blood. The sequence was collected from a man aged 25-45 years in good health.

DNA of the CDR3: TGTGCCAGCACCAAAAGTCCCGGACTAGCGGGCGCAGATACGCAGTATTTT. Its translation: CASTKSPGLAGADTQYF. The rearrangement links TRBV25-1 to TRBJ2-3, with 11 positions matching TRBD2. V was clipped by 7 bases and J by 4 bases; unmatched bases: 13. Germline-derived CDR1 and CDR2 are MGHDK and SYGVNS. The CDR3 spans 17 residues. The whole variable domain, remainder taken from reference TRBV25-1 and TRBJ2-3, is EADIYQTPRYLVIGTGKKITLECSQTMGHDKMYWYQQDPGMELHLIHYSYGVNSTEKGDLSSESTVSRIRTEHFPLTLESARPSHTSQYLCASTKSPGLAGADTQYFGPGTRLTVL.